This T cell receptor beta chain was recorded in a study of shared clonotypes between healthy human individuals. Using immunoSEQ multiplex PCR, the repertoire was profiled, and TCRdb retains in-frame clones only, with some absent. The sample lists about 2.3 million clones, approximately 90% occurring once. This clone was detected once. CDR1 MNHNY and CDR2 SVGAGI come from the germline V gene (reference sequence). V dropped 7 bases and J dropped 6 bases, with 22 bases sitting between them. This CDR3 contains 16 residues. Sequenced sample: naive CD4+ T cells from PBMCs. Stated subset: CD45RA+ positively selected. The receptor was derived from a man aged 18 to 29 in good health. Some clones in this sample may be carry-over from other donors' samples. This chain uses TRBV6-6 with TRBJ1-5; unclear D gene. This CDR3 is CASTPRVADGTQPQHF. DNA for the CDR3: TGTGCCAGCACCCCCCGGGTTGCAGACGGCACTCAGCCCCAGCATTTT.